This T cell receptor (beta chain) was recorded in a study of blood T cell repertoires in COVID-19. Turning to the study itself: Some COVID-19 samples were acute and others convalescent; all came from the United States, Italy and Spain.

As processed by the authors: For nucleated cells, counts were estimated from reference gene primer amplification. Repertoires were generated with immunoSEQ multiplex PCR, while TCRdb's copy carries only in-frame clones and drops some. V, J and clone size are those of that table, while D and trimming were read from the DNA. Of 95,000 to 130,000 clones listed, around four fifths are singletons. Looked up from germline, CDR1 is WNHNN and CDR2 is SYGVQD (reference sequence). Trimming stripped 5 bases from V and 0 bases from J, with 17 bases between. The CDR3 covers 17 residues. The sequenced sample was peripheral blood. The rearrangement uses TRBV10-1 and TRBJ1-5; D ambiguous. The receptor was derived from a young man with acute or convalescent COVID-19. CDR3 nucleotides: TGCGCCAGCAGTCACCATCGCAGGCCCCCTAGCAATCAGCCCCAGCATTTT. Its translation is CASSHHRRPPSNQPQHF.